The clone carrying this T cell receptor (beta chain) was picked up a small number of times. Germline V gene sequence: CDR1 WSHSY, CDR2 SAAADI. Trimming cost V 4 bases and J 5 bases, with 11 bases left between them. CDR3 length equals 13 residues. The record originates from a study of cytomegalovirus exposure and HLA in healthy donors. The PCR employed 60 Vbeta primers together with 13 Jbeta primers. Method: immunoSEQ multiplex PCR; TCRdb's copy keeps in-frame clones and lacks some. In the table there are some 120,000 clones, roughly 73% of which are singletons. The clonotype comes from a woman aged 25 to 45 in good health and CMV-seronegative. The chain has TRBV10-2 and TRBJ1-1; perhaps TRBD1 as D (6 bases). Material for sequencing was PBMCs. The CDR3 DNA reads TGCGCCAGCAGTGTACCAGGGGTTACTGAAGCTTTCTTT. Translated, it gives CASSVPGVTEAFF.